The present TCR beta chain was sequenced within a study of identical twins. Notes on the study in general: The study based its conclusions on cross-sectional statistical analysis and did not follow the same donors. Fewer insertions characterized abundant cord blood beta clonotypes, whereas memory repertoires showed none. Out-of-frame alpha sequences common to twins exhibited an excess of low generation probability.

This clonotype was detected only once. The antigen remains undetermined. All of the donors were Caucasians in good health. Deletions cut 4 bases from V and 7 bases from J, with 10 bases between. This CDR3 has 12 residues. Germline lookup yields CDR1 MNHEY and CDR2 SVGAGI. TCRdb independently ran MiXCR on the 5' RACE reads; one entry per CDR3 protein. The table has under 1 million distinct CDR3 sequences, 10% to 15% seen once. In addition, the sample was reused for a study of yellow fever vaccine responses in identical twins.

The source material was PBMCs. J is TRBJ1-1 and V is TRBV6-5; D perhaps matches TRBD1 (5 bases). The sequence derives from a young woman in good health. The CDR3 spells CASSSDNLEAFF. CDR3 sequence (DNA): TGTGCCAGCAGTTCGGACAACCTTGAAGCTTTCTTT.